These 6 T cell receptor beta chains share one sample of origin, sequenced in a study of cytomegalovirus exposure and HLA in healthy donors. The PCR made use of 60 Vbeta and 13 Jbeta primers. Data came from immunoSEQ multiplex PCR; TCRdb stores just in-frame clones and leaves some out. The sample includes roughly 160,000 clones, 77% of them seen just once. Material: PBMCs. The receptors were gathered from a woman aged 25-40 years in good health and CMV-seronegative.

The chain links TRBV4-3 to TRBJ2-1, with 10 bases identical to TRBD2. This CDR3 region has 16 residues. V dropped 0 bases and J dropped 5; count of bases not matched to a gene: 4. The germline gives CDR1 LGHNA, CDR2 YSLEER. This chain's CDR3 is CASSQDGTSVHNEQFF. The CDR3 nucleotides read TGCGCCAGCAGCCAAGACGGGACTAGCGTCCACAATGAGCAGTTCTTC.

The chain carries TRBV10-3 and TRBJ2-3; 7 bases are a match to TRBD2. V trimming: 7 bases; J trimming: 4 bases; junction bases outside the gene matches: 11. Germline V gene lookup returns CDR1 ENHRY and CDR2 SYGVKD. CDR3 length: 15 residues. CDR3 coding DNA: TGTGCCATCAACCACCCGGGTGGGAGGGCAGATACGCAGTATTTT. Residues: CAINHPGGRADTQYF.

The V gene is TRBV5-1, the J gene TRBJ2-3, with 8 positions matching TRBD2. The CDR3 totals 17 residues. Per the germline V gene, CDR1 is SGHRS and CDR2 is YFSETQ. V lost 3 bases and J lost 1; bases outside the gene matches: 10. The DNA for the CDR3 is TGCGCCAGCAGCTGGGACCCACCGGGAGGGGGCACAGATACGCAGTATTTT. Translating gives CASSWDPPGGGTDTQYF.

CDR3 protein: CASSLDLAGGSEQYF. CDR3 bases: TGCGCCAGCAGCTTGGATCTAGCGGGAGGATCCGAGCAGTACTTC. The chain recombines TRBV5-1 with TRBJ2-7, with 11 bases lining up with TRBD2. CDR1 is SGHRS, CDR2 YFSETQ, per germline. CDR3 length equals 15 residues. The J segment lost 6 bases and the V segment lost 0 bases, leaving 5 bases of the junction unmatched. The entire variable domain, with the rest obtained from reference TRBV5-1 and TRBJ2-7, is as follows: KAGVTQTPRYLIKTRGQQVTLSCSPISGHRSVSWYQQTPGQGLQFLFEYFSETQRNKGNFPGRFSGRQFSNSRSEMNVSTLELGDSALYLCASSLDLAGGSEQYFGPGTRLTVT.

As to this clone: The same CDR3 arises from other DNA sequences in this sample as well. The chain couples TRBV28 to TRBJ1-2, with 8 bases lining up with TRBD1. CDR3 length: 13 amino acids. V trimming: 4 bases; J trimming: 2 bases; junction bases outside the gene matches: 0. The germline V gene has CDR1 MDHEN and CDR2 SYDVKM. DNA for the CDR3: TGTGCCAGCAGTTACAGGGGGAACTATGGCTACACCTTC. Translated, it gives CASSYRGNYGYTF.

In nucleotides, the CDR3 is TGCAGCGAAAGACCGGGACTAGCGGGAGGGCCCTCCTACAATGAGCAGTTCTTC. As protein: CSERPGLAGGPSYNEQFF. V gene TRBV29-1 combines with J gene TRBJ2-1; 16 bases align to TRBD2. CDR1 is SQVTM and CDR2 is ANQGSEA in the germline V gene. The V gene end was trimmed by 7 bases and the J gene end by 0 bases; junction bases not matched to a gene: 9. The CDR3 spans 18 residues.